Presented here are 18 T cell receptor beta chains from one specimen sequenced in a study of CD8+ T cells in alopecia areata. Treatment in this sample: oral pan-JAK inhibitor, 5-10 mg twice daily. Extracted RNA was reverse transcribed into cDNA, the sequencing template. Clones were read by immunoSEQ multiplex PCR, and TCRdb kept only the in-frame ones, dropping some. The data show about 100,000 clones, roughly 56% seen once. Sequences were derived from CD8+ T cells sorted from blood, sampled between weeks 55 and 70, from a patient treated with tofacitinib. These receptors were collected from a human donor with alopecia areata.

The CDR3 spells CASSDEYGGELFF. The CDR3 DNA is TGTGCCAGCAGCGACGAATACGGCGGGGAGCTGTTTTTT. The chain joins TRBV11-2 to TRBJ2-2, with D unclear. The CDR3 runs to 13 residues. From germline, CDR1 is SGHAT and CDR2 FQNNGV. V lost 5 bases and J 7 bases, leaving 11 bases between the germline ends. The entire variable domain, with the rest obtained from reference TRBV11-2 and TRBJ2-2, is as follows: EAGVAQSPRYKIIEKRQSVAFWCNPISGHATLYWYQQILGQGPKLLIQFQNNGVVDDSQLPKDRFSAERLKGVDSTLKIQPAKLEDSAVYLCASSDEYGGELFFGEGSRLTVL.

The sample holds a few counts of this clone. The CDR3 DNA reads as TGTGCCAGCAGCTCTACAGGGGGGGTAGACTATGGCTACACCTTC. As protein: CASSSTGGVDYGYTF. This rearrangement joins TRBV7-9 to TRBJ1-2, with 8 bases fitting TRBD1. Germline values: CDR1 SEHNR, CDR2 FQNEAQ (reference sequence). The CDR3 sequence is 15 residues long. The J segment lost 3 bases and the V segment lost 4 bases, leaving 7 bases of the junction unmatched.

The CDR3 bases are TGTGCCTGGAGCTCTGGGGCCAACGTCCTGACTTTC. It yields the protein CAWSSGANVLTF. This chain joins TRBV30 and TRBJ2-6; D call uncertain. The CDR3 spans 12 residues. CDR1 and CDR2 from the germline V gene are GTSNPN and SVGIG (reference sequence). V dropped 3 bases and J dropped 0 bases, with 0 bases sitting between them.

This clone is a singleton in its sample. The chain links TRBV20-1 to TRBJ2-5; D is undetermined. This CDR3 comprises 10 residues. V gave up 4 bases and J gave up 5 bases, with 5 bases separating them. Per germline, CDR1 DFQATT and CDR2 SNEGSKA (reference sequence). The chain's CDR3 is CSAIRETQYF. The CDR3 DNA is TGCAGTGCTATAAGGGAGACCCAGTACTTC.

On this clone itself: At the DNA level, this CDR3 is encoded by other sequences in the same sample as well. In DNA form, the CDR3 reads TGCGCCAGCAGCCAAGATCGGGGGGGCGGGGAGACCCAGTACTTC. Translating gives CASSQDRGGGETQYF. This chain links TRBV4-1 with TRBJ2-5; 8 bases match TRBD2. The CDR3 is 15 amino acids. The germline V gene encodes CDR1 MGHRA and CDR2 YSYEKL. With V trimmed by 0 bases and J by 5 bases, 5 bases remained unmatched.

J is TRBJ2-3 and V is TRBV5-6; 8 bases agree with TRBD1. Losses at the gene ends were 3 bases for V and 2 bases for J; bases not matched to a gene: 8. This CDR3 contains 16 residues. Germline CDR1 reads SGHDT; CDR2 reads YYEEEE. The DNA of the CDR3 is TGTGCCAGCAGCTCAGCCGACAGGGGCGTCACAGATACGCAGTATTTT. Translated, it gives CASSSADRGVTDTQYF.

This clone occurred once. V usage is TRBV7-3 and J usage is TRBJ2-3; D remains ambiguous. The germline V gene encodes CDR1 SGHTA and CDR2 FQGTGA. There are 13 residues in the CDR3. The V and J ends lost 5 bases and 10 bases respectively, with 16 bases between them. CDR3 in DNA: TGTGCCAGCAGCCCCCTCTCTTCGCTCTCGCAGTATTTT. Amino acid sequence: CASSPLSSLSQYF.

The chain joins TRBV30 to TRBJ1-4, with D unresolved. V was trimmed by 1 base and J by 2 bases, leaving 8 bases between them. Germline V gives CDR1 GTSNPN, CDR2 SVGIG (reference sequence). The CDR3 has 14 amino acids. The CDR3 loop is CAWSAPTTNEKLFF. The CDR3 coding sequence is TGTGCCTGGAGTGCCCCGACGACTAATGAAAAACTGTTTTTT.

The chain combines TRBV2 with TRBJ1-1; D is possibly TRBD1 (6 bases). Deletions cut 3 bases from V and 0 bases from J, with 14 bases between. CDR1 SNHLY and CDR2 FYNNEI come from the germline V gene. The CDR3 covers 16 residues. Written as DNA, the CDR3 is TGTGCCAGCAGTGAGCGGACAGCCATCATGAACACTGAAGCTTTCTTT. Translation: CASSERTAIMNTEAFF.

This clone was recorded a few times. The CDR3 is CAWSADSGYNSPLHF. CDR3 bases: TGTGCCTGGAGTGCGGACAGTGGTTATAATTCACCCCTCCACTTT. The chain is built from TRBV30 and TRBJ1-6, with TRBD1 as a possible D gene (6 bases). Germline values: CDR1 GTSNPN, CDR2 SVGIG (reference sequence). V was pared by 1 base and J by 4 bases, with 11 bases between. The CDR3 is 15 amino acids.

Here the CDR3 reads CASSSPTYSNEKLFF. As DNA, the CDR3 is TGTGCCAGCAGCTCACCGACCTATTCTAATGAAAAACTGTTTTTT. V usage is TRBV7-9 and J usage is TRBJ1-4, with D uncertain. Trimming took 4 bases from V and 3 from J, leaving 12 bases between them. CDR3 length: 15 residues. CDR1 SEHNR and CDR2 FQNEAQ come from the germline V gene (reference sequence).

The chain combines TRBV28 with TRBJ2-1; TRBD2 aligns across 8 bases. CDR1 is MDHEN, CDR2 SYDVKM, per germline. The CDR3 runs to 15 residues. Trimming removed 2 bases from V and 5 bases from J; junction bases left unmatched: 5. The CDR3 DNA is TGTGCCAGCAGTTTAAACTTCGGGGGGGACAATGAGCAGTTCTTC. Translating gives CASSLNFGGDNEQFF. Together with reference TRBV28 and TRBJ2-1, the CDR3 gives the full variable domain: DVKVTQSSRYLVKRTGEKVFLECVQDMDHENMFWYRQDPGLGLRLIYFSYDVKMKEKGDIPEGYSVSREKKERFSLILESASTNQTSMYLCASSLNFGGDNEQFFGPGTRLTVL.

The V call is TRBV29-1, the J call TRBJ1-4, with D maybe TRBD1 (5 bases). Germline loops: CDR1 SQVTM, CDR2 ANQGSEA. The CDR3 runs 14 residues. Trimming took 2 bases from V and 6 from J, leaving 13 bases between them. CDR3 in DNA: TGCAGCGTTGAAAGGAGAGGAGGGGATGAAAAACTGTTTTTT. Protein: CSVERRGGDEKLFF.

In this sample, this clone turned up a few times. CDR3: CASSIGGEDGYTF. CDR3 sequence (DNA): TGTGCCAGCAGCATTGGAGGGGAAGACGGCTACACCTTC. This sequence joins TRBV6-6 and TRBJ1-2; the D gene is possibly TRBD1 (5 bases). In germline, CDR1 is MNHNY, CDR2 SVGAGI (reference sequence). The CDR3 spans 13 residues. V was pared by 6 bases and J by 8 bases, with 16 bases between.

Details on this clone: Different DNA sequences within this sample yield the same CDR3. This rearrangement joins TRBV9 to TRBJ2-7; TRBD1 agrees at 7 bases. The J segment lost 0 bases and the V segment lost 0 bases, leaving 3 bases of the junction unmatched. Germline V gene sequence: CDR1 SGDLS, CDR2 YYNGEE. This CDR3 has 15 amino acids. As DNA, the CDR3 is TGTGCCAGCAGCGTAGCCGGGGACAGCTCCTACGAGCAGTACTTC. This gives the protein CASSVAGDSSYEQYF.

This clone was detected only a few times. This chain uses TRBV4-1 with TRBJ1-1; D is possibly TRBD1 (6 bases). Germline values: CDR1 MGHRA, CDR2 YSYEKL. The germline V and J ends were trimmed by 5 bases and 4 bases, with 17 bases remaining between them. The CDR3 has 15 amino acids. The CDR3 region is CASSDRGGRGTEAFF. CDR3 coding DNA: TGCGCCAGCAGCGACCGTGGGGGGCGCGGCACTGAAGCTTTCTTT.

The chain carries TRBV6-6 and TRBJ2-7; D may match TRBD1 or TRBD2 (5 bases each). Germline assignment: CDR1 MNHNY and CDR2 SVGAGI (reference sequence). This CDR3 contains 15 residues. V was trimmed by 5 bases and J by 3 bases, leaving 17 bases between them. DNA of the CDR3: TGTGCCAGCAGTAAGAGCCGGGACGGGAACTACGAGCAGTACTTC. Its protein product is CASSKSRDGNYEQYF.

The CDR3 nucleotides read TGTGCCACCAGCAGAGTTGCGGGGAGCCAGTACAATGAGCAGTTCTTC. Encoded protein: CATSRVAGSQYNEQFF. The J gene is TRBJ2-1, the V gene TRBV15, with a tentative D call TRBD2 (6 bases). This CDR3 is built from 16 residues. The V end lost 1 base, the J end lost 4 bases, and 14 bases lay between the germline ends. The germline gives CDR1 LNHNV, CDR2 YYDKDF (reference sequence). Full variable domain (missing parts from reference TRBV15 and TRBJ2-1): DAMVIQNPRYQVTQFGKPVTLSCSQTLNHNVMYWYQQKSSQAPKLLFHYYDKDFNNEADTPDNFQSRRPNTSFCFLDIRSPGLGDTAMYLCATSRVAGSQYNEQFFGPGTRLTVL.